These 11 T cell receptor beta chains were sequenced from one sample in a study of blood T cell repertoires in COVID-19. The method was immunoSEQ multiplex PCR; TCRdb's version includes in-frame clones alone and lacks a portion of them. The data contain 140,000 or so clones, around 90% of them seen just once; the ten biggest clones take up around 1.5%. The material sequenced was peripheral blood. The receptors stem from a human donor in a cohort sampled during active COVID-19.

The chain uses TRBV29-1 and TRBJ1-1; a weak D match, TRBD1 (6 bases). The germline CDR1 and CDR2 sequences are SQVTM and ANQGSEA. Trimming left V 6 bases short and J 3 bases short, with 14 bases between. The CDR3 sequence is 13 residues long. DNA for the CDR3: TGCAGCGTGTTCACAGGGAGGGACACTGAAGCTTTCTTT. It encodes CSVFTGRDTEAFF.

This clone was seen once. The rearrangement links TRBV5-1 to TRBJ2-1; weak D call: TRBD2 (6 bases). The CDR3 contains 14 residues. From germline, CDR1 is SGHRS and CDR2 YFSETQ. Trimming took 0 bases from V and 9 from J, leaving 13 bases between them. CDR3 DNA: TGCGCCAGCAGCTTGGCCGGAGGGGACCGTGAGCAGTTCTTC. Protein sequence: CASSLAGGDREQFF.

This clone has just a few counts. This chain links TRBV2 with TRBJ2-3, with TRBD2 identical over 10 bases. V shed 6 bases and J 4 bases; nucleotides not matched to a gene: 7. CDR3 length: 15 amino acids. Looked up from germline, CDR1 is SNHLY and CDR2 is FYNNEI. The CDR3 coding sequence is TGTGCCAGCAGCCCCTGGACTAGCGGAGCAGATACGCAGTATTTT. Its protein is CASSPWTSGADTQYF.

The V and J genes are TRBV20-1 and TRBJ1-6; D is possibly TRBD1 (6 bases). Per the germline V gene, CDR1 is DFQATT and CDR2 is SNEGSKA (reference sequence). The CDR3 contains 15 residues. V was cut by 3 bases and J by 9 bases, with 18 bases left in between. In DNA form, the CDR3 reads TGCAGTGCTAGTGGGCAACAGGGTTTTAGTTCACCCCTCCACTTT. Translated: CSASGQQGFSSPLHF.

CDR3 loop: CASSVGPEGSYEQYF. CDR3 DNA sequence: TGTGCCAGCAGCGTAGGGCCGGAGGGTTCTTACGAGCAGTACTTC. V and J are TRBV9 and TRBJ2-7, with D perhaps TRBD2 (6 bases). The V gene lost 0 bases and the J gene lost 4 bases, with 14 bases spanning the gap. This CDR3 is 15 amino acids long. Per germline, CDR1 SGDLS and CDR2 YYNGEE.

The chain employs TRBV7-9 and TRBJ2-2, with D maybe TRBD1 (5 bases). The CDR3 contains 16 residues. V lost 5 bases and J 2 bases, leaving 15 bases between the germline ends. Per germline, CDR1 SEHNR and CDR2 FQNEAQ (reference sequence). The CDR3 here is CASSGLRGDNTGELFF. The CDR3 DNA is TGTGCCAGCAGCGGTCTTAGGGGCGATAACACCGGGGAGCTGTTTTTT.

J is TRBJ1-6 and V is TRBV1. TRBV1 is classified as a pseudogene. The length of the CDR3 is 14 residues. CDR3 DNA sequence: TGCACCAGCAGCCTCGGGGGGTGGGATTCACCCCTCCACTTT. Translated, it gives CTSSLGGWDSPLHF.

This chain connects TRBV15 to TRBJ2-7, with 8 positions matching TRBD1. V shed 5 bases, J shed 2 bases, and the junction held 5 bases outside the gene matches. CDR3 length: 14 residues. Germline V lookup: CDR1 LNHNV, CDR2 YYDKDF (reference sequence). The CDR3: CATSFGTGTYEQYF. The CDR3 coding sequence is TGTGCCACCAGCTTTGGGACAGGTACCTACGAGCAGTACTTC.

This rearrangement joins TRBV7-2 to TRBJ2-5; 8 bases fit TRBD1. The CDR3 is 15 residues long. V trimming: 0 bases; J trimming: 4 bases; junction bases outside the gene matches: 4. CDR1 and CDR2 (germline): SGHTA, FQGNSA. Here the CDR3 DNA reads TGTGCCAGCAGCTTAGCAGGCACAGGGGGAGAGACCCAGTACTTC. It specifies CASSLAGTGGETQYF.

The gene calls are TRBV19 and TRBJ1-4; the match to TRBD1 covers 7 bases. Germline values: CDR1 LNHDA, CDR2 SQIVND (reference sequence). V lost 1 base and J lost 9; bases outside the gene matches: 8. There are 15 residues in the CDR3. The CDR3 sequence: CASSIARDSGQKLFF. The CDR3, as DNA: TGTGCCAGTAGTATAGCCCGGGACAGCGGCCAAAAACTGTTTTTT.

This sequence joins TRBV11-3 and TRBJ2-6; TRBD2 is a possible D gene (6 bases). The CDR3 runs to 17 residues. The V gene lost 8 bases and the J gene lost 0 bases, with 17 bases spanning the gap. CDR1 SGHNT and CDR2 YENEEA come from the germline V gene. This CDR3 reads CASSPPWGDSGANVLTF. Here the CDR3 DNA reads TGTGCCAGCTCTCCGCCGTGGGGGGACTCTGGGGCCAACGTCCTGACTTTC.